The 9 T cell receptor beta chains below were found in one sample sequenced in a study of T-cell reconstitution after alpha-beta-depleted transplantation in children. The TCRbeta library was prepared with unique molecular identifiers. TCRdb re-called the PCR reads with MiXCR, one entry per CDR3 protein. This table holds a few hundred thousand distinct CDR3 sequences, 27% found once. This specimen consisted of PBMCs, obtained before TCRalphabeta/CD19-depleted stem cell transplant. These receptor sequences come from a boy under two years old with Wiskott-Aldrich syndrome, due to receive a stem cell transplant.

The CDR3 DNA sequence: TGTGCCAGCAGCCAAGAATGGGGCTCAGATACGCAGTATTTT. This gives the protein CASSQEWGSDTQYF. This chain joins TRBV4-2 and TRBJ2-3, with D possibly TRBD1 on 5 matching bases. The V end lost 0 bases, the J end lost 4 bases, and 8 bases lay between the germline ends. The CDR3 runs 14 residues. Germline V gene lookup returns CDR1 LGHNA and CDR2 YNFKEQ.

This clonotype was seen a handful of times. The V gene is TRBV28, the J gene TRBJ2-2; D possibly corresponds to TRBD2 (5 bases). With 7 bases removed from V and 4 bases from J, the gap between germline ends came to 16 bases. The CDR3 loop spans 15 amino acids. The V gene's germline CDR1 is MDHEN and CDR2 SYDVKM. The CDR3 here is CASIRSPRGTGELFF. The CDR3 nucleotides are TGTGCCAGCATCCGGAGCCCCCGGGGCACCGGGGAGCTGTTTTTT.

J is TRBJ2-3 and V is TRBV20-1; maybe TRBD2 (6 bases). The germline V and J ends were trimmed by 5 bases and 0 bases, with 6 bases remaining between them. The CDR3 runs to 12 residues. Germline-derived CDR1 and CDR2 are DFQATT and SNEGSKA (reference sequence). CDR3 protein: CSAGTSTDTQYF. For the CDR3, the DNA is TGCAGTGCTGGGACTAGCACAGATACGCAGTATTTT.

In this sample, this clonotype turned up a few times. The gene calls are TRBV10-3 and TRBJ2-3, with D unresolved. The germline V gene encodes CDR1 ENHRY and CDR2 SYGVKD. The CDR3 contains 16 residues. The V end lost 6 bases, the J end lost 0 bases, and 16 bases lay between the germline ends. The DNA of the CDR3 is TGTGCCATCAGCGCTCTGGGCGGTGCTAGCACAGATACGCAGTATTTT. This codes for CAISALGGASTDTQYF.

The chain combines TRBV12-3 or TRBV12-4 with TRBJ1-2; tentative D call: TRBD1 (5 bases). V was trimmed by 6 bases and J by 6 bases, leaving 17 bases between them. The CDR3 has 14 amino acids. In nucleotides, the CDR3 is TGTGCCAGCAGCTACCGGGCCCAAGGGGATGGCTACACCTTC. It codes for CASSYRAQGDGYTF.

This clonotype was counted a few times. The CDR3 DNA reads TGTGCCAGCAGTCTGACAGACCTCTACGAGCAGTACTTC. Protein product: CASSLTDLYEQYF. V usage is TRBV28 and J usage is TRBJ2-7, with a tentative D call TRBD1 (5 bases). This CDR3 contains 13 residues. Trimming cost V 5 bases and J 3 bases, with 11 bases left between them. Germline V CDR1 and CDR2: MDHEN, SYDVKM.

The chain's CDR3 is CASMGVLDYGYTF. The CDR3 region has the DNA TGCGCCAGCATGGGAGTATTAGACTATGGCTACACCTTC. This chain joins TRBV10-2 and TRBJ1-2; D not certain. Germline CDR1 and CDR2: WSHSY and SAAADI. Trimming took 7 bases from V and 3 from J, leaving 12 bases between them. CDR3 length: 13 amino acids.

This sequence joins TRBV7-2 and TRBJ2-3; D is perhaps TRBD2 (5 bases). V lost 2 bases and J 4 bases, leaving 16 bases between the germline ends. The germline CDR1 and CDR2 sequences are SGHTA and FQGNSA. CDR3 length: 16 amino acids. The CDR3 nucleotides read TGTGCCAGCAGCTTATATCGGGGTCTGGATGCAGATACGCAGTATTTT. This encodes CASSLYRGLDADTQYF.

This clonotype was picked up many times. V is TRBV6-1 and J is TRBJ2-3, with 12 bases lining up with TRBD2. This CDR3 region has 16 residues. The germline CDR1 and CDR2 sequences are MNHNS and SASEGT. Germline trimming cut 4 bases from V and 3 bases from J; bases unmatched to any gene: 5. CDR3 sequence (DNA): TGTGCCAGCAGTGTTCCTAGCGGGAGGGATACAGATACGCAGTATTTT. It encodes CASSVPSGRDTDTQYF.